This section outlines one TCR beta chain sequence together with its context. Its antigen is still unknown. Base-call qualities are not available, and no considerably larger clone is one nucleotide away. The record originates from a study of blood T cells in healthy people across ages (dated by TCRdb to the mid-2010s). About the investigation overall: In model experiments, roughly one uniquely barcoded TCR beta cDNA molecule per two T cells was captured by template switching. To track age-related changes in TCR beta repertoire diversity, the study relied on deep sequencing normalized with unique cDNA molecular identifiers. Donors were grouped into four age groups: young (average approximately 15 years), middle-aged (39), aged (about 60) and long-lived (around 80). For two donors (one aged 18 to 29 and one aged 80 or older), the study analyzed two additional independent replicas of 1 million unique cDNA reads from the same blood draw. Broad study findings and their caveats: Estimates of total diversity based on one million sequenced T cells were considered lower bounds and underestimates. A strong correlation was found between observed TCR beta diversity and the percentage of naive T cells measured by flow cytometry. Observed TCR beta diversity per million T cells fell roughly linearly with age, and a significant reduction was already apparent by age roughly 40. The CMV infection status of donors was not known, potentially confounding age-related changes in expanded clonotypes. Because profiling used bulk unsorted PBMCs, naive and antigen-experienced compartments could not be compared conclusively. Compared with the aged group, more naive CD4+ T cells, fewer expanded clones and increased TCR diversity were shown by the long-lived group, suggesting age selection.

The method behind the library was 5' RACE. TCRdb records Illumina HiSeq 2500 as the sequencer. A second about 7 to 11 cycle PCR used a sample-barcoded 5' primer and a J-beta primer mix. A unique molecular identifier was introduced onto each TCR beta cDNA molecule by a template-switch 5' adaptor carrying 12 random nucleotides. Each sample yielded at least 3 million CDR3-containing paired-end reads. All of the RNA was converted into first-strand cDNA using the Mint cDNA synthesis kit, with a TRBC-specific oligonucleotide serving as the primer. Following uracil-DNA glycosylase treatment, a first 18-cycle PCR with universal primers M1SS and BC2_uni_R was performed on all cDNA. For the original study's pipeline: For normalization, 1 million high-quality reads were randomly selected from each sample, with every read carrying a distinct molecular identifier. Instead of being binned into consensus sequences, reads with shared molecular identifiers were discarded. MiTCR, with a Q25 quality threshold and the strictest error-elimination algorithm, was used for CDR3 identification, clonotype clustering and error correction. A nonparametric unseen species model with Euler transformation was used to estimate lower-bound total TCR beta diversity. TCRdb trimmed public reads at Q25 via fastp, called clones via MiXCR and kept in-frame beta chains. Entries that share a CDR3 protein sequence are merged under the most common genes and DNA. The V and J calls and clone size come from TCRdb's table, not from the authors' own analysis. The sample table contains some 890,000 distinct CDR3 sequences; only one count was recorded for roughly 28% of them. The ten biggest clones cover 10% to 13% of the sample.

The trim is 0 bases for V and 1 base for J, with a gap of 6 bases between the germline ends. CDR1 and CDR2 are drawn from the germline V gene (reference sequence): GTSNPN, SVGIG. The CDR3 contains 13 residues, cysteine and phenylalanine counted. Left in the record is the CDR3 DNA by itself, 39 bases read in frame from the first base. The roughly 42 donors, aged about 6 to 95 years, were systemically healthy Caucasian individuals from Russia. Approximately 9.7 milliliters of peripheral blood were drawn from each donor into EDTA-treated Vacutainer tubes. PBMCs were isolated by Ficoll-Paque density-gradient centrifugation, with at least 6 million obtained per sample. Total RNA was extracted from PBMCs with Trizol reagent, with at least 6 micrograms obtained per sample. For every donor, flow cytometry on a PBMC aliquot measured the percentage of naive CD45RAhigh/CD27high T cells. The same specimen was also included in a second study, on T cells of mothers and their children. As the second study states: Donors were nine systemically healthy Caucasian individuals: three mothers and their six children. cDNA synthesis used all of the extracted RNA, with roughly 1.5 ug of RNA in each 15 ul reaction. Sample barcodes and 2-4 random nucleotides were added via the M1S primer in the second PCR. Each mother yielded over 9 million TCR beta CDR3 reads and each child roughly 3 million reads. Thymic selection similarly shapes TCR recombination output in related and unrelated pairs, with minor effect from inherited differences. Normalized repertoire overlap was always slightly but never significantly higher in related than unrelated mother-child pairs. No persistent microchimeric T cell clones were found, with a detection sensitivity of 85 to 100 clones per million clonotypes. In the study, deep NGS was used to compare the TCR beta repertoires of mothers and children, and features distinguishing related mother-child pairs from unrelated individuals were sought. Mothers averaged roughly 36 +/- 4 years of age and children averaged 11 +/- 4 years. Libraries were sequenced on Illumina HiSeq 2000 with 100+100 nt paired-end reads after adapter ligation with NEBNext reagents. To prevent cross-contamination, the mother and child libraries were prepared one month apart and sequenced in separate runs. Between roughly 450,000 and 2,200,000 distinct TCR beta clonotypes were identified per donor. Naive TCR beta clonotypes were estimated from low-frequency clonotypes matched to each donor's FACS-determined naive share, without sorting.

Sequencing used blood. This receptor was obtained from a middle-aged woman in good health. This sequence uses TRBV30 and TRBJ1-1; no D gene call is confident. The bases are TGTGCCTGGAGTGTATACACGAACACTGAAGCTTTCTTT. Its coded protein is CAWSVYTNTEAFF.